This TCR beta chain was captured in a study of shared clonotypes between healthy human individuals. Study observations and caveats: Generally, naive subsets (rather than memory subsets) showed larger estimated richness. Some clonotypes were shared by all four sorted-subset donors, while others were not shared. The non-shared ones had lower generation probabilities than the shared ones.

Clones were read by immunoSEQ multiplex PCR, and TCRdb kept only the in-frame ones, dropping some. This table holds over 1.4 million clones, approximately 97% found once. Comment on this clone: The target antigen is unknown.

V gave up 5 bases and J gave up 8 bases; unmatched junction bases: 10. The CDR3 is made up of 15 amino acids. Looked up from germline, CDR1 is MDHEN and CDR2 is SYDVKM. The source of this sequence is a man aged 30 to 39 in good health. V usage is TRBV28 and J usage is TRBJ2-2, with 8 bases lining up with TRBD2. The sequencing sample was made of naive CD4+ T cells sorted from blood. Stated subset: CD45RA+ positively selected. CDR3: CASSLSGTSSGELFF. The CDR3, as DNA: TGTGCCAGCAGTCTCTCCGGGACTAGTAGTGGGGAGCTGTTTTTT.